This T cell receptor beta chain comes out of a study of CD8 T cells in ankylosing spondylitis. Regarding the study as a whole: Seven to nine highly homologous variants formed a TCR beta motif that appeared characteristic of ankylosing spondylitis blood. Significantly higher representation of disease-linked clones was reported for matched ankylosing spondylitis synovial fluid. Reports of some motif variants in reactive arthritis synovial fluid and blood predate this one. Disease-linked clones displayed a CD8+ phenotype and appeared relatively rarely in peripheral blood.

Quantitative barcoded 5'-RACE was used to prepare TCR beta libraries. Each CDR3 protein gets one entry after TCRdb re-called the 5' RACE reads with MiXCR. The sample carries 750,000 to 850,000 distinct CDR3 sequences, approximately 12% recorded once. Deletions cut 1 base from V and 3 bases from J, with 12 bases between. CDR1 SQVTM and CDR2 ANQGSEA come from the germline V gene. The CDR3 runs to 14 residues. Concerning this clonotype itself: The antigen is undetermined.

The source of this sequence is a male donor with ankylosing spondylitis. The chain combines TRBV29-1 with TRBJ2-5, with D perhaps given as TRBD1 or TRBD2 (5 bases each). Sample: blood, either unsorted or a sorted T cell fraction (not recorded which). CDR3: CSVEGGSTKETQYF. The DNA of the CDR3 is TGCAGCGTTGAAGGGGGGTCTACCAAAGAGACCCAGTACTTC.